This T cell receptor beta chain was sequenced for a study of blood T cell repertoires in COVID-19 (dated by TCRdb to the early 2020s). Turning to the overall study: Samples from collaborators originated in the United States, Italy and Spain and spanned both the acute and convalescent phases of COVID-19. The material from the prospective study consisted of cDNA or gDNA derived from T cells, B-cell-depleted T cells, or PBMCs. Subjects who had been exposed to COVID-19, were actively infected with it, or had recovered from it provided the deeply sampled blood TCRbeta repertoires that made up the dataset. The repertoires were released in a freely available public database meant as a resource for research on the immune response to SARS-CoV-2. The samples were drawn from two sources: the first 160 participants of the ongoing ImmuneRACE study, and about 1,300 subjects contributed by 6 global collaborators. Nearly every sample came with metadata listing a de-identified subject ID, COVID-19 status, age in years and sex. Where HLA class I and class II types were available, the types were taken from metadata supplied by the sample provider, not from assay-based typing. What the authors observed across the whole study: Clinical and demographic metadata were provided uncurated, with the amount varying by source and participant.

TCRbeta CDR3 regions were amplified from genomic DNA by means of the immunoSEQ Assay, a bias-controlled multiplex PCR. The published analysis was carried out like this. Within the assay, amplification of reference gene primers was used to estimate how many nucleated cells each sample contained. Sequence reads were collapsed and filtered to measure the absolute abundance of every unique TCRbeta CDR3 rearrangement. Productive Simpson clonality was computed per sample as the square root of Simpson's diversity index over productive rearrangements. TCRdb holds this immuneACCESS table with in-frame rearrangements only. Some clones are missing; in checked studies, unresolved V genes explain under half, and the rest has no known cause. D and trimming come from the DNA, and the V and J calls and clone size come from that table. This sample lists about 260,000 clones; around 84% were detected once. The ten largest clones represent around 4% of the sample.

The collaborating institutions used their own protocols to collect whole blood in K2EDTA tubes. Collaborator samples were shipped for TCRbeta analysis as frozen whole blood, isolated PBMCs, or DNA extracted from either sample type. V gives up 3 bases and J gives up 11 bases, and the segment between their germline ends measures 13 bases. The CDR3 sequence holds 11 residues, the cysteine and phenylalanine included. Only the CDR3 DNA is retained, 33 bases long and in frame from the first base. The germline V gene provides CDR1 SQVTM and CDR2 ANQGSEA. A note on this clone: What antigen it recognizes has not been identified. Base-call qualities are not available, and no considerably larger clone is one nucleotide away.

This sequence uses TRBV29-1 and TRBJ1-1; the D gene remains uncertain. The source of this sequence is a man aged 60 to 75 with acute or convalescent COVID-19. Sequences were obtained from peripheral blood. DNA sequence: TGCAGCGTTGAGGGGATACGGAGGGCTTTCTTT. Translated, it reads CSVEGIRRAFF.